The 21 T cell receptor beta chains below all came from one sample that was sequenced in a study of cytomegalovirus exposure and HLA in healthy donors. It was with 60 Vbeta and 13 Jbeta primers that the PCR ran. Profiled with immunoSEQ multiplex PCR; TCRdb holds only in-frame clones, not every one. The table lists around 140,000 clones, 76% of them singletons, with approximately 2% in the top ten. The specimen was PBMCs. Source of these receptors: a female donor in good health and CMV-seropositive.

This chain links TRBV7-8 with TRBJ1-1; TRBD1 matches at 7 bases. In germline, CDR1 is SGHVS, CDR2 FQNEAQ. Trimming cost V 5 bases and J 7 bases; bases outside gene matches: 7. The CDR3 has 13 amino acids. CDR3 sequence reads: CASSPGGMVEAFF. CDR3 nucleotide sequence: TGTGCCAGCAGCCCAGGGGGAATGGTTGAAGCTTTCTTT.

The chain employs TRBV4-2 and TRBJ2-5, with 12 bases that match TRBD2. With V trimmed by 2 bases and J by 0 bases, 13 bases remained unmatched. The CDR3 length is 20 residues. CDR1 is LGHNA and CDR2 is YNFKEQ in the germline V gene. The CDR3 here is CASSQRQGLAGLPYQETQYF. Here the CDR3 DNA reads TGTGCCAGCAGCCAACGTCAGGGACTAGCGGGCCTCCCTTACCAAGAGACCCAGTACTTC.

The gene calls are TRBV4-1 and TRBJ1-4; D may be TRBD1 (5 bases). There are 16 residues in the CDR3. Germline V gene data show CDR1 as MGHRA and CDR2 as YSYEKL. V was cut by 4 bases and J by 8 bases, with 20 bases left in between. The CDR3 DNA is TGCGCCAGCAGCCTAACTCGGGCAGGGATAGGCGAAAAACTGTTTTTT. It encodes CASSLTRAGIGEKLFF.

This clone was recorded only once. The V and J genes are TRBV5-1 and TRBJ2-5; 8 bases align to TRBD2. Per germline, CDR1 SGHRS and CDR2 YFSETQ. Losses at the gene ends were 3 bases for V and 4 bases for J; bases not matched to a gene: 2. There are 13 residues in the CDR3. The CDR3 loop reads CASSSGTRETQYF. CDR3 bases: TGCGCCAGCAGCTCTGGGACTAGAGAGACCCAGTACTTC.

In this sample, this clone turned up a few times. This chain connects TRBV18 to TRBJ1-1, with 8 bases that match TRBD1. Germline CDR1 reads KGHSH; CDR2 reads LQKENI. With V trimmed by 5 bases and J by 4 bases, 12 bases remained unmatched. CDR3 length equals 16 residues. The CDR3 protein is CASSSRADRGGTEAFF. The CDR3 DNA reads TGTGCCAGCTCATCCAGGGCCGACAGGGGAGGCACTGAAGCTTTCTTT.

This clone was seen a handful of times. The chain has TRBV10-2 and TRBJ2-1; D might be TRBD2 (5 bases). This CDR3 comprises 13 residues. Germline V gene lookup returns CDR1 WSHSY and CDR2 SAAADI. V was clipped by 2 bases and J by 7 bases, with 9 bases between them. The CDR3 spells CASSETRWNEQFF. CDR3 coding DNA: TGCGCCAGCAGTGAGACTAGATGGAATGAGCAGTTCTTC.

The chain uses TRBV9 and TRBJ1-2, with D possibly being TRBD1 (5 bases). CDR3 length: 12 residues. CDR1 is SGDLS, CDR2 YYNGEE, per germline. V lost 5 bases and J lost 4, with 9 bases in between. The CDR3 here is CASSGQGYGYTF. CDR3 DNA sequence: TGTGCCAGCAGTGGTCAGGGCTATGGCTACACCTTC.

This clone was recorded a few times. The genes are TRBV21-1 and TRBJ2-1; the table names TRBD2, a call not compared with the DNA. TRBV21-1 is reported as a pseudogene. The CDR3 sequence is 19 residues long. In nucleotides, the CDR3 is TGTGCCAGCAGCAAATGGTGTGGGCGGGGTCCGACGCCTTACAATGAGCAGTTCTTC. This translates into CASSKWCGRGPTPYNEQFF.

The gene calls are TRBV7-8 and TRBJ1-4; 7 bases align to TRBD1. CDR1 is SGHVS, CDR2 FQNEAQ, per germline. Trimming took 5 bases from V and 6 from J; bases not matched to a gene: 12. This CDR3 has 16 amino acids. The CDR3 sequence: CASSRRGIGFDEKLFF. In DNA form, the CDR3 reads TGTGCCAGCAGCCGCAGGGGGATAGGATTTGATGAAAAACTGTTTTTT.

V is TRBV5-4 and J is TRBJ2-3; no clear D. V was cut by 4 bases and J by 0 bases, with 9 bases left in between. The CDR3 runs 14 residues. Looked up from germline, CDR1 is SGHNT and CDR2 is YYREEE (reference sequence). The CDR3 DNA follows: TGTGCCAGCAGCCCGTCACACAGCACAGATACGCAGTATTTT. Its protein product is CASSPSHSTDTQYF.

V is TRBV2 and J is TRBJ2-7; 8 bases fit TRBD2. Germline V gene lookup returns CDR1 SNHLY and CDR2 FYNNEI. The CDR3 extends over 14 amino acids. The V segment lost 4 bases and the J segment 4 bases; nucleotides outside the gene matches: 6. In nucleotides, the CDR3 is TGTGCCAGCAGTGGTGGGCGGGAGGAGTACGAGCAGTACTTC. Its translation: CASSGGREEYEQYF.

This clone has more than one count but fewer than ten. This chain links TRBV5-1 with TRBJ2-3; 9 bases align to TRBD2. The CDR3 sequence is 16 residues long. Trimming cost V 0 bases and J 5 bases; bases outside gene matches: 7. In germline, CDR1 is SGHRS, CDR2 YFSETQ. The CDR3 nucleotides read TGCGCCAGCAGCTTGGCGGCTAGCGGGGTTCAAGATACGCAGTATTTT. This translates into CASSLAASGVQDTQYF.

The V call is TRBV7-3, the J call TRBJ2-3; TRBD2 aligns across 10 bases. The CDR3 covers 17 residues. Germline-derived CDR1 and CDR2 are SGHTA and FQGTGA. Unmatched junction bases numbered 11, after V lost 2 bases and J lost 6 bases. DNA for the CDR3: TGTGCCAGCAGCTTATTCCCCCCTAGCGGGAGTTTCGATACGCAGTATTTT. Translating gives CASSLFPPSGSFDTQYF.

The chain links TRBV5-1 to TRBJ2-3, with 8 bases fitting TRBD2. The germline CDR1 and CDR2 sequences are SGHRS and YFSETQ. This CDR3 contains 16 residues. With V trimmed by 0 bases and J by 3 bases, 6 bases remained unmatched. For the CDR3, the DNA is TGCGCCAGCAGCTTGGTACCGGGGGGGCCAACAGATACGCAGTATTTT. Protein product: CASSLVPGGPTDTQYF.

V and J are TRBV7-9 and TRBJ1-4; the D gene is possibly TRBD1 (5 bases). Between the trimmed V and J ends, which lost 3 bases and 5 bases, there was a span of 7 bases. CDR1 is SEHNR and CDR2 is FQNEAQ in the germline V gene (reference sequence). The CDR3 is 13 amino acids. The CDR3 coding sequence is TGTGCCAGCAGCTTGGAGGGGAATGAAAAACTGTTTTTT. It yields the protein CASSLEGNEKLFF.

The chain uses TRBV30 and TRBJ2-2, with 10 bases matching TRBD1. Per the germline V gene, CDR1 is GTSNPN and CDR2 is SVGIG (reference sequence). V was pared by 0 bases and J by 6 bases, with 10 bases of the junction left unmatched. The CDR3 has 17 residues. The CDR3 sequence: CAWSVRVGTGVAGELFF. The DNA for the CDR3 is TGTGCCTGGAGTGTACGAGTGGGGACAGGGGTAGCCGGGGAGCTGTTTTTT.

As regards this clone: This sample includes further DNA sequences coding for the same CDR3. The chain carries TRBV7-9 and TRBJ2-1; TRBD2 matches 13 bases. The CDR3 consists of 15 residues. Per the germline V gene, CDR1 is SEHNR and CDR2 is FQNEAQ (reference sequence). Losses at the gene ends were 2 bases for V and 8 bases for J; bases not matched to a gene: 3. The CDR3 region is CASSLTSGGAHEQFF. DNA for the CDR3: TGTGCCAGCAGCTTAACTAGCGGGGGGGCACATGAGCAGTTCTTC.

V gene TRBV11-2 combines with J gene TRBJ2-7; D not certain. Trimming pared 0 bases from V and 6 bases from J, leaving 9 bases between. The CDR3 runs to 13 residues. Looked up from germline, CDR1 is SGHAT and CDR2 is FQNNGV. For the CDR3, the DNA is TGTGCCAGCAGCTTAGAAAATACGGGCGAGCAGTACTTC. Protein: CASSLENTGEQYF.

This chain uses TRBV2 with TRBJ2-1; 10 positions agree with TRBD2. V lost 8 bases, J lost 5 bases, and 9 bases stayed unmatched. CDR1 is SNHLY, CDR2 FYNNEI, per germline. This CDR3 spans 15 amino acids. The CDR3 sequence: CASGERTSGNNEQFF. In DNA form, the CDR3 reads TGTGCCAGCGGAGAAAGGACTAGCGGAAACAATGAGCAGTTCTTC.

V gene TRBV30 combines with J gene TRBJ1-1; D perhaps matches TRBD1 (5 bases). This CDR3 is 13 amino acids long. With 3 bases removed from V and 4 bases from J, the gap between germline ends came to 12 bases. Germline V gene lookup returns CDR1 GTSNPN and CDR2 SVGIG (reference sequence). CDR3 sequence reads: CAWSLMGGTEAFF. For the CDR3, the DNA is TGTGCCTGGAGCCTTATGGGGGGCACTGAAGCTTTCTTT.

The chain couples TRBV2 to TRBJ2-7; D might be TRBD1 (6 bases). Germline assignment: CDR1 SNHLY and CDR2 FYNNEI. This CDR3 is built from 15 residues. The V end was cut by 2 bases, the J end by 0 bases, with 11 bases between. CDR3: CASSEYRDNSYEQYF. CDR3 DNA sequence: TGTGCCAGCAGTGAATACCGGGACAACTCCTACGAGCAGTACTTC.